This T cell receptor beta chain was sequenced for a study of blood T cell repertoires in COVID-19. Overall study: The cDNA or gDNA used as material had been derived from T cells, B-cell-depleted T cells, or PBMCs.

This clone was found a few times. Using immunoSEQ multiplex PCR, the repertoire was profiled, and TCRdb retains in-frame clones only, with some absent. The sample yields about 210,000 clones, 70% to 90% seen once. V lost 4 bases, J lost 2 bases, and 9 bases lay in between. Per the germline V gene, CDR1 is MDHEN and CDR2 is SYDVKM. The CDR3 loop spans 14 amino acids. The sample consisted of peripheral blood. This sequence was found in a man younger than 30 with active or convalescent COVID-19. The chain employs TRBV28 and TRBJ1-3, with TRBD1 as a possible D gene (6 bases). The CDR3 DNA follows: TGTGCCAGCAGTTCCCCAGGGGCTGGAAACACCATATATTTT. It is translated as CASSSPGAGNTIYF.